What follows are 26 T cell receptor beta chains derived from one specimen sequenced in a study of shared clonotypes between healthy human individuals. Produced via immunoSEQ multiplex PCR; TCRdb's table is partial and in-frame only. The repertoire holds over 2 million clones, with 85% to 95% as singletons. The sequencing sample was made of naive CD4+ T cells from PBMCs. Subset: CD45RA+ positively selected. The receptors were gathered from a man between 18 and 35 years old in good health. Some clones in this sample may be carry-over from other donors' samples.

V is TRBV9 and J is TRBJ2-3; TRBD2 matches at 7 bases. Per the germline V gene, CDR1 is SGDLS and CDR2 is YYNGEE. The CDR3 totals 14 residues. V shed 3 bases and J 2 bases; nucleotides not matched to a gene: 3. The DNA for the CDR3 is TGTGCCAGCAGCGCTAGCGGAGCCACAGATACGCAGTATTTT. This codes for CASSASGATDTQYF. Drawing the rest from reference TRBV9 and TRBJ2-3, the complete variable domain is DSGVTQTPKHLITATGQRVTLRCSPRSGDLSVYWYQQSLDQGLQFLIQYYNGEERAKGNILERFSAQQFPDLHSELNLSSLELGDSALYFCASSASGATDTQYFGPGTRLTVL.

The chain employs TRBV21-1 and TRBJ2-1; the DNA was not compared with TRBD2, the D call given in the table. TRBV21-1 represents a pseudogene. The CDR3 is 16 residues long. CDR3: CASSKECLAPDNEQFF. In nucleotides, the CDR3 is TGTGCCAGCAGCAAAGAGTGCCTAGCCCCCGACAATGAGCAGTTCTTC.

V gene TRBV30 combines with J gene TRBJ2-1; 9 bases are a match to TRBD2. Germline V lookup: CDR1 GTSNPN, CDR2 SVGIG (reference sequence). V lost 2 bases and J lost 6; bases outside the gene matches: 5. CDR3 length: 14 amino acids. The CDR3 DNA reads TGTGCCTGGAGTAACGGACTAGCGAGCAATGAGCAGTTCTTC. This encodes CAWSNGLASNEQFF.

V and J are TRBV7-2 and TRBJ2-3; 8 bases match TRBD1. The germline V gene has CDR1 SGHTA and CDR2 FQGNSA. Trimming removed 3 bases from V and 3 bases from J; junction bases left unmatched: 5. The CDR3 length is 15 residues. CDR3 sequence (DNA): TGTGCCAGCAGCTTCCGGGACAGGCGGACAGATACGCAGTATTTT. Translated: CASSFRDRRTDTQYF.

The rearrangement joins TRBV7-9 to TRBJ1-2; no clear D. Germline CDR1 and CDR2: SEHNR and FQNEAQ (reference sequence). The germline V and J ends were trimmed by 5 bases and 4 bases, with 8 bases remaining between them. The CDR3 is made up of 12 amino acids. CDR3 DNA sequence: TGTGCCAGCAGCCTCCCCAGCTATGGCTACACCTTC. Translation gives CASSLPSYGYTF.

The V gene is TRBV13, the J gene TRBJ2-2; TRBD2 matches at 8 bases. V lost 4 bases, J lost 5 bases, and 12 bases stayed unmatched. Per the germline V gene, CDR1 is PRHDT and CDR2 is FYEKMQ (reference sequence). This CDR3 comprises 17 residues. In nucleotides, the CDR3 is TGTGCCAGCAGCTCCTCCCGGGAGGGCCTCAGAACCGGGGAGCTGTTTTTT. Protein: CASSSSREGLRTGELFF.

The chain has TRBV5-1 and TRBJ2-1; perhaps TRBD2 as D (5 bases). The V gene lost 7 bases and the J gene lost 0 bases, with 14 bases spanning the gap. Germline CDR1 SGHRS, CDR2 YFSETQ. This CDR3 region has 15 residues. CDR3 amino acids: CASERVGSSYNEQFF. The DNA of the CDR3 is TGCGCCAGCGAACGAGTGGGGAGCTCCTACAATGAGCAGTTCTTC. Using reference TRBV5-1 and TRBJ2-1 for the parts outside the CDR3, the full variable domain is KAGVTQTPRYLIKTRGQQVTLSCSPISGHRSVSWYQQTPGQGLQFLFEYFSETQRNKGNFPGRFSGRQFSNSRSEMNVSTLELGDSALYLCASERVGSSYNEQFFGPGTRLTVL.

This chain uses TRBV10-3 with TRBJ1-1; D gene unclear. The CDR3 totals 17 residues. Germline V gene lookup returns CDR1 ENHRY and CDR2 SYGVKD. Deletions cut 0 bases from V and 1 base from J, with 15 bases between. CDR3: CAISESLGGSRNTEAFF. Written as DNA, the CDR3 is TGTGCCATCAGTGAGTCCTTGGGTGGCAGCAGGAACACTGAAGCTTTCTTT.

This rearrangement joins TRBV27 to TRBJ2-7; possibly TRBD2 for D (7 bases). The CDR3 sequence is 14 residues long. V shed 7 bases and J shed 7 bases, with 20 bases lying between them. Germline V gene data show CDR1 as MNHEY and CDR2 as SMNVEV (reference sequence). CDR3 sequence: CASTIGPGGAEQYF. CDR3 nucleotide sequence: TGTGCCAGCACGATAGGGCCGGGGGGCGCGGAGCAGTACTTC.

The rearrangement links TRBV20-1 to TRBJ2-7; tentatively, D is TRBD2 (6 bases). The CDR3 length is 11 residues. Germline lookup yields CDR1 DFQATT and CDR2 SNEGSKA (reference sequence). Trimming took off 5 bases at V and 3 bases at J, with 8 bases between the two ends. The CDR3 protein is CSAVRGYEQYF. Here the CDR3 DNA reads TGCAGTGCTGTGCGGGGCTACGAGCAGTACTTC.

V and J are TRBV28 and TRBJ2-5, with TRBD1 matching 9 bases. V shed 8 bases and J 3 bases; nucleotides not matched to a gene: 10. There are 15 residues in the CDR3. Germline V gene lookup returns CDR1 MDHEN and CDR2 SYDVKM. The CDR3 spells CASESGGTGKETQYF. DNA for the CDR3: TGTGCCAGCGAAAGCGGAGGGACAGGGAAAGAGACCCAGTACTTC.

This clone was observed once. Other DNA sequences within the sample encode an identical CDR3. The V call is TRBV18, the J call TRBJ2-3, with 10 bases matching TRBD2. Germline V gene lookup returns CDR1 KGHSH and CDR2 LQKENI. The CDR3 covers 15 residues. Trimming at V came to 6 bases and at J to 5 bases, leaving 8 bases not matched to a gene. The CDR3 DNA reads TGTGCCAGCTCCCCCCTAGCGGGAGTTCGAGATACGCAGTATTTT. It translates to CASSPLAGVRDTQYF.

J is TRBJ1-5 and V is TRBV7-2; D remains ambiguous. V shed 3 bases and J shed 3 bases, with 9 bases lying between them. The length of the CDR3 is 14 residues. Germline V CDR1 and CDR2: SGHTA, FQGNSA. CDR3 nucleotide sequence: TGTGCCAGCAGCTTCGGACTGCCCAATCAGCCCCAGCATTTT. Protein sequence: CASSFGLPNQPQHF.

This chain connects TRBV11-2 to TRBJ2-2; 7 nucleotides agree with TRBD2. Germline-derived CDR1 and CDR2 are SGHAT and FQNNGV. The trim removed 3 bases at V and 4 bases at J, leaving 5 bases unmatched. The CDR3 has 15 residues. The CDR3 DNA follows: TGTGCCAGCAGCTTTGCCGGGACTACCACCGGGGAGCTGTTTTTT. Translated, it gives CASSFAGTTTGELFF. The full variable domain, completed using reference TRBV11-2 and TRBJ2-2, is EAGVAQSPRYKIIEKRQSVAFWCNPISGHATLYWYQQILGQGPKLLIQFQNNGVVDDSQLPKDRFSAERLKGVDSTLKIQPAKLEDSAVYLCASSFAGTTTGELFFGEGSRLTVL.

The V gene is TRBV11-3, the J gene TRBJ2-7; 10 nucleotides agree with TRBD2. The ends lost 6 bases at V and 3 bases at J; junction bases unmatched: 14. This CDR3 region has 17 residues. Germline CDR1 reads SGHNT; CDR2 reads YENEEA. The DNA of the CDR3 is TGTGCCAGCAGATTCGAACTAGCGGGGCCGTCCCTCTACGAGCAGTACTTC. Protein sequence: CASRFELAGPSLYEQYF.

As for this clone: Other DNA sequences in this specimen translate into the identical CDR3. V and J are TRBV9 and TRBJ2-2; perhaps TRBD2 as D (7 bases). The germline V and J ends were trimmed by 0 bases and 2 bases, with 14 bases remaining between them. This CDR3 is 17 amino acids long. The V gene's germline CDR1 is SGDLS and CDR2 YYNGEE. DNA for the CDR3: TGTGCCAGCAGCGTAGGTCGGGGGGCGGGTAACACCGGGGAGCTGTTTTTT. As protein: CASSVGRGAGNTGELFF.

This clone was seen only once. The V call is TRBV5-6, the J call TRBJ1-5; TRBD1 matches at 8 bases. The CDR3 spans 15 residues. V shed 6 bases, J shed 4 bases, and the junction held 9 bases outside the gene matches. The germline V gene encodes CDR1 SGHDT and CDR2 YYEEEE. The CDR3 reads CASTIRQGYNQPQHF. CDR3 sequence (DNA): TGTGCCAGCACCATTCGACAGGGGTATAATCAGCCCCAGCATTTT.

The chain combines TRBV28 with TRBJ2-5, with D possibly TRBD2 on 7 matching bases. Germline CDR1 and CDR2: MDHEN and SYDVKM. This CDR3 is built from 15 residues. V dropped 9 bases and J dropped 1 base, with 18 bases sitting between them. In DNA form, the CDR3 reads TGTGCCAGTACACTGGGGGGGCTAACCCAAGAGACCCAGTACTTC. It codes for CASTLGGLTQETQYF.

The CDR3 DNA reads as TGTGCCAGCAAGCCGTCCGGGACAGGGGGCGCAGGGCAGTACTTC. Its protein is CASKPSGTGGAGQYF. The V and J genes are TRBV6-6 and TRBJ2-7; 12 bases match TRBD1. The CDR3 consists of 15 residues. The germline CDR1 and CDR2 sequences are MNHNY and SVGAGI (reference sequence). V shed 7 bases and J 9 bases; nucleotides not matched to a gene: 13.

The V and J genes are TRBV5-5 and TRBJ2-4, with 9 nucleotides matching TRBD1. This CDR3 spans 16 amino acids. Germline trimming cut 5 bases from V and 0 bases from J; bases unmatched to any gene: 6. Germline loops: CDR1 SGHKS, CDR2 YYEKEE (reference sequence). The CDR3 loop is CASSFPGQGAKNIQYF. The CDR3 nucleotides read TGTGCCAGCAGTTTTCCGGGACAGGGAGCCAAAAACATTCAGTACTTC.

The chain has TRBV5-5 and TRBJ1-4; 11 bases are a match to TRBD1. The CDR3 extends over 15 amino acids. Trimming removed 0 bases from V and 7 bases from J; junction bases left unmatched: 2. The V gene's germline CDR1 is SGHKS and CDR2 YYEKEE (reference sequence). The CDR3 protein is CASSLVGTGGEKLFF. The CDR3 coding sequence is TGTGCCAGCAGCTTGGTTGGGACAGGGGGTGAAAAACTGTTTTTT.

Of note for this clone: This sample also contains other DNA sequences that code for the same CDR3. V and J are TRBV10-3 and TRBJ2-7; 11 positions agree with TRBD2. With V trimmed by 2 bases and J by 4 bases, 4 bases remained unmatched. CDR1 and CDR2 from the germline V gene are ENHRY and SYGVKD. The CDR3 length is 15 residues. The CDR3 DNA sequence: TGTGCCATCAGTGAGGGACTAGCGGGTGTTTACGAGCAGTACTTC. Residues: CAISEGLAGVYEQYF.

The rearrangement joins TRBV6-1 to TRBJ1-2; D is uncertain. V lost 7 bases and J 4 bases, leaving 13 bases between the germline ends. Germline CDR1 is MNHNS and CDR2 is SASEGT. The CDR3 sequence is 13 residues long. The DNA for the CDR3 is TGTGCCAGCACGGTCGGCTTAAGCTATGGCTACACCTTC. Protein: CASTVGLSYGYTF.

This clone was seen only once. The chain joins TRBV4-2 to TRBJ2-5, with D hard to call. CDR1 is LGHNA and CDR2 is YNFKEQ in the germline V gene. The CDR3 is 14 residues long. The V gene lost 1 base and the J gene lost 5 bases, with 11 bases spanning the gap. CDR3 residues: CASSQAVFLETQYF. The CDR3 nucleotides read TGTGCCAGCAGCCAAGCAGTATTTCTGGAGACCCAGTACTTC.

As DNA, the CDR3 is TGCAGTGTTGAGCGCGGAGATACGCAGTATTTT. Translating gives CSVERGDTQYF. The chain employs TRBV20-1 and TRBJ2-3; D not certain. Germline V CDR1 and CDR2: DFQATT, SNEGSKA (reference sequence). The V end lost 7 bases, the J end lost 5 bases, and 10 bases lay between the germline ends. The CDR3 is 11 residues long.

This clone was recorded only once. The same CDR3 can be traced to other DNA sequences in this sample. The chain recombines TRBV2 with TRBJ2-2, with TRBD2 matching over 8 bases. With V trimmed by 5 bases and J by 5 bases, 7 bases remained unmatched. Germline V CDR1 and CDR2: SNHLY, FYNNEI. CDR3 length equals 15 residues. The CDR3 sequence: CASSIGLAGTGELFF. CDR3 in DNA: TGTGCCAGCAGTATCGGACTAGCTGGAACCGGGGAGCTGTTTTTT.